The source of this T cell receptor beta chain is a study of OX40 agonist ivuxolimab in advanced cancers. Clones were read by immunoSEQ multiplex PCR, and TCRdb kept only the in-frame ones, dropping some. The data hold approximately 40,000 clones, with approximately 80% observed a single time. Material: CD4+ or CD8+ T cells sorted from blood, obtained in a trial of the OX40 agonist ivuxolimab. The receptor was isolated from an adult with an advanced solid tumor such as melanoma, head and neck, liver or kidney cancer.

Here the CDR3 DNA reads TGTGCCAGCAGTCCCTCTAGCTATACCTACAATGAGCAGTTCTTC. Amino acids: CASSPSSYTYNEQFF. The chain is built from TRBV28 and TRBJ2-1, with D possibly being TRBD2 (5 bases). Germline V gene data show CDR1 as MDHEN and CDR2 as SYDVKM. Trimming cost V 5 bases and J 2 bases, with 13 bases left between them. There are 15 residues in the CDR3.